The clone carrying this TCR beta chain was detected once. The CDR3 contains 14 residues. V shed 4 bases and J 7 bases; nucleotides not matched to a gene: 9. Germline lookup yields CDR1 SGHNT and CDR2 YYREEE (reference sequence). The data were obtained in a study of blood T cell repertoires in COVID-19. As for the study in general: Italy, Spain and the United States were the sources of the convalescent and acute COVID-19 samples. Sample material is recorded as cDNA or gDNA derived from T cells, B-cell-depleted T cells, or PBMCs.

As processed by the authors: The assay estimated nucleated cells by amplifying reference gene primers. TCRdb keeps only in-frame clones here, not all; method: immunoSEQ multiplex PCR. That table furnishes V, J and clone size, whereas the DNA furnished D and trimming. Altogether approximately 90,000 clones are present, 75% to 90% being singletons, with the ten largest covering roughly 3.5%. This TCR was sampled from a woman between 65 and 79 years old with acute or convalescent COVID-19. The chain joins TRBV5-4 to TRBJ2-7, with 9 bases lining up with TRBD1. Material for sequencing was peripheral blood. The CDR3 spells CASSARGTGREQYV. In DNA, the CDR3 is TGTGCCAGCAGCGCGCGGGGGACAGGGCGGGAGCAGTACGTC.